The rows below give T cell receptor beta chains drawn from one sample of a study of a mutant IDH1 vaccine in newly diagnosed glioma. Clones were sequenced by immunoSEQ multiplex PCR, and TCRdb holds only the in-frame ones, with some missing. The data show approximately 41,000 clones, around 79% seen once. Their recognized antigens are unknown. The starting material was PBMCs, obtained from a glioma patient whose treatment included an IDH1 peptide vaccine. The receptors derive from a woman between 40 and 50 years old with glioma. Some clones in this sample may be carry-over from other donors' samples. The CDR3 runs from the conserved cysteine through the conserved F or W. Each record gives: D gene, V gene, clone size, J gene, CDR3 protein, CDR3 DNA. The D gene is left open where the match is weak. Some rows have no size entry. The others give once, few or many, or a class for an expanded clone.

>.|TRBV20-1|.|TRBJ2-5
CSARMTGAQYF
TGCAGTGCTAGAATGACAGGCGCCCAGTACTTC
>.|TRBV18|.|TRBJ1-2
CASSPPGTPGYGYTF
TGTGCCAGCTCACCCCCCGGGACCCCTGGCTATGGCTACACCTTC
>TRBD2|TRBV19|.|TRBJ2-4
CASSIDTGGSGNIQYF
TGTGCCAGTAGTATCGATACGGGAGGGTCCGGAAACATTCAGTACTTC
>.|TRBV7-3|.|TRBJ2-2
CASSVGSTGELFF
TGTGCCAGCAGCGTGGGGTCCACCGGGGAGCTGTTTTTT
>.|TRBV19|.|TRBJ2-4
CASSIRGPGRNIQYF
TGTGCCAGTAGTATAAGGGGTCCAGGGAGGAACATTCAGTACTTC
>.|TRBV19|.|TRBJ1-5
CASHQGGNQPQHF
TGTGCCAGTCACCAGGGAGGCAATCAGCCCCAGCATTTT
>TRBD1|TRBV7-2|few|TRBJ1-2
CASSIRQGFNGYTF
TGTGCCAGCAGCATAAGACAGGGGTTCAATGGCTACACCTTC
>TRBD2|TRBV5-1|.|TRBJ2-2
CASSLPPGLAGSGELFF
TGCGCCAGCAGCTTACCCCCGGGACTAGCGGGGTCCGGGGAGCTGTTTTTT
>.|TRBV27|once|TRBJ1-5
CASSYVAAISNQPQHF
TGTGCCAGCAGTTACGTAGCGGCCATTAGCAATCAGCCCCAGCATTTT
>TRBD1|TRBV10-3|.|TRBJ2-5
CATGTGGAPTETQYF
TGTGCCACCGGGACAGGGGGCGCCCCCACGGAGACCCAGTACTTC
>.|TRBV2|.|TRBJ2-3
CASRKGGVTDTQYF
TGTGCCAGCAGAAAGGGGGGGGTGACAGATACGCAGTATTTT
>.|TRBV5-5|.|TRBJ2-5
CASTLIQTQYF
TGTGCCAGCACGTTAATACAGACCCAGTACTTC
>.|TRBV19|once|TRBJ1-5
CASSIGGNNQPQHF
TGTGCCAGTAGTATCGGGGGGAACAATCAGCCCCAGCATTTT
>.|TRBV2|.|TRBJ2-5
CASSDDGRQETQYF
TGTGCCAGCAGTGATGACGGACGACAAGAGACCCAGTACTTC
>.|TRBV7-2|.|TRBJ2-3
CASSLVRPSTDTQYF
TGTGCCAGCAGCTTAGTCAGACCGAGCACAGATACGCAGTATTTT
>.|TRBV7-7|.|TRBJ2-2
CASSFQGSDGELFF
TGTGCTAGCAGCTTTCAGGGGTCTGACGGGGAGCTGTTTTTT
>TRBD2|TRBV28|.|TRBJ2-7
CASDSGASYEQYF
TGTGCCAGCGATAGCGGGGCCAGCTACGAGCAGTACTTC
>.|TRBV28|.|TRBJ1-4
CASSRPPTGGDEKLFF
TGTGCCAGCAGCCGTCCGCCGACAGGCGGTGATGAAAAACTGTTTTTT
>.|TRBV4-2|.|TRBJ2-3
CASSQRRTDTQYF
TGTGCCAGCAGCCAAAGGCGCACAGATACGCAGTATTTT
>.|TRBV29-1|few|TRBJ1-1
CSVVSQGNTEAFF
TGCAGCGTTGTTAGTCAGGGGAACACTGAAGCTTTCTTT
>.|TRBV6-1|.|TRBJ2-1
CASSARLDSYNEQFF
TGTGCCAGCAGTGCCCGGCTAGACTCCTACAATGAGCAGTTCTTC
>.|TRBV4-3|.|TRBJ1-4
CASSQDRILNEKLFF
TGCGCCAGCAGCCAAGATCGGATACTTAATGAAAAACTGTTTTTT
>.|TRBV28|.|TRBJ2-1
CASKRAVYYNEQFF
TGTGCCAGCAAAAGAGCAGTATACTACAATGAGCAGTTCTTC
>TRBD1|TRBV7-3|.|TRBJ2-2
CASSFTGVAGELFF
TGTGCCAGCAGCTTTACAGGGGTGGCCGGGGAGCTGTTTTTT
>TRBD1|TRBV4-3|.|TRBJ2-5
CASSHSGQGGETQYF
TGCGCCAGCAGCCACTCTGGACAGGGCGGGGAGACCCAGTACTTC
>.|TRBV7-8|.|TRBJ1-1
CASSSWGARGTEAFF
TGTGCCAGCAGCTCCTGGGGGGCAAGAGGCACTGAAGCTTTCTTT
>.|TRBV7-9|once|TRBJ2-5
CASRLETQYF
TGTGCCAGCAGACTAGAGACCCAGTACTTC
>.|TRBV6-5|.|TRBJ2-7
CASSRGPYSYEQYF
TGTGCCAGCAGCAGGGGCCCTTACTCCTACGAGCAGTACTTC
>.|TRBV9|few|TRBJ1-6
CASSVNNSPLHF
TGTGCCAGCAGCGTCAATAATTCACCCCTCCACTTT
>TRBD1|TRBV7-9|.|TRBJ1-2
CATYTTRTGAANYGYTF
TGTGCCACCTACACAACACGGACAGGAGCGGCTAACTATGGCTACACCTTC
>.|TRBV5-1|few|TRBJ1-6
CASRGTYNSPLHF
TGCGCCAGCAGGGGGACCTATAATTCACCCCTCCACTTT
>.|TRBV5-3|.|TRBJ1-1
CARSKTLGNTEAFF
TGTGCCAGAAGCAAGACTCTTGGGAACACTGAAGCTTTCTTT
>.|TRBV5-6|once|TRBJ2-3
CASSLVDTQYF
TGTGCCAGCAGCTTGGTCGATACGCAGTATTTT
>.|TRBV28|.|TRBJ2-7
CASRTEGVYEQYF
TGTGCCAGCAGAACTGAGGGAGTCTACGAGCAGTACTTC
>.|TRBV9|.|TRBJ1-4
CASSVGQGVFEKLFF
TGTGCCAGCAGCGTAGGGCAGGGAGTGTTTGAAAAACTGTTTTTT
>TRBD1|TRBV6-5|.|TRBJ1-5
CASSSLQGNSNQPQHF
TGTGCCAGCAGTTCCCTACAGGGGAATAGCAATCAGCCCCAGCATTTT
>.|TRBV28|.|TRBJ1-6
CASRGQYLGSPLHF
TGTGCCAGCAGAGGACAATACCTGGGCTCACCCCTCCACTTT
>TRBD1|TRBV16|.|TRBJ2-5
CASSQRGQKQETQYF
TGTGCCAGCAGCCAAAGGGGACAGAAACAAGAGACCCAGTACTTC
>.|TRBV5-4|few|TRBJ2-7
CASSPRTDYEQYF
TGTGCCAGCAGCCCCCGGACGGATTACGAGCAGTACTTC
>.|TRBV7-9|.|TRBJ2-7
CASSLQNEQYF
TGTGCCAGCAGCTTACAGAACGAGCAGTACTTC
>.|TRBV21-1|.|TRBJ1-1
CAAREANTEAFF
TGTGCCGCCAGGGAAGCGAACACTGAAGCTTTCTTT
>TRBD1|TRBV6-1|.|TRBJ2-7
CASSVSQGRGQFEQYF
TGTGCCAGCAGTGTTAGCCAGGGCAGGGGGCAGTTCGAGCAGTACTTC
>.|TRBV2|.|TRBJ2-7
CASGSVSYEQYF
TGTGCCAGCGGATCGGTCTCCTACGAGCAGTACTTC
>.|TRBV7-8|.|TRBJ1-2
CASSPRPSGGFGYGYTF
TGTGCCAGCAGCCCCCGTCCTTCGGGGGGCTTCGGCTATGGCTACACCTTC
>TRBD2|TRBV10-3|.|TRBJ2-5
CAISDPASGKAWEQYF
TGTGCCATCAGTGATCCCGCTAGCGGGAAAGCTTGGGAGCAGTACTTC
>.|TRBV9|.|TRBJ2-1
CARGQGSYYNEQFF
TGTGCCAGAGGACAAGGTTCTTACTACAATGAGCAGTTCTTC
>.|TRBV4-2|once|TRBJ2-1
CASSYLGGENHNEQFF
TGTGCCAGCAGCTACCTTGGCGGCGAGAACCACAATGAGCAGTTCTTC
>TRBD1|TRBV7-9|.|TRBJ2-1
CASTISGGQGGFF
TGTGCCAGCACCATTAGTGGGGGACAGGGAGGGTTCTTC
>TRBD1|TRBV4-1|few|TRBJ1-2
CASSPGGGLSGYTF
TGCGCCAGCAGCCCAGGGGGGGGACTTAGTGGCTACACCTTC
>.|TRBV7-2|few|TRBJ1-1
CASSLSNTEAFF
TGTGCCAGCAGCCTCAGCAACACTGAAGCTTTCTTT